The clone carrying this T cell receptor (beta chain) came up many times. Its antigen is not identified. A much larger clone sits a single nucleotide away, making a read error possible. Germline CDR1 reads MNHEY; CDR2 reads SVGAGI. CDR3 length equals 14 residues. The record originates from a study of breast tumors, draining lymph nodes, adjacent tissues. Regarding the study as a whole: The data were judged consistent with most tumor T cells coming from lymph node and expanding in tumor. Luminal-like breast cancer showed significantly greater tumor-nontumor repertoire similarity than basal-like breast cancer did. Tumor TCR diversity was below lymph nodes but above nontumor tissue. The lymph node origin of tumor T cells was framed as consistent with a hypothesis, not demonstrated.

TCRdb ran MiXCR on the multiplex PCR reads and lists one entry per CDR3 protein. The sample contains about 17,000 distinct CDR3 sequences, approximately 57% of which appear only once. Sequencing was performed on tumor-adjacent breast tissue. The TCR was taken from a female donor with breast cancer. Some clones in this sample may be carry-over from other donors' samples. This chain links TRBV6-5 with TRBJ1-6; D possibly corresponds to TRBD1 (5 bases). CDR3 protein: CASSYERQNSPFHF. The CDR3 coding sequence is TGTGCCAGCAGTTACGAACGACAGAATTCACCCTTCCACTTT.